Following are 24 T cell receptor beta chains from one sample sequenced in a study of CD4 T cells in relation to SARS-CoV-2 and coronaviruses. Using immunoSEQ multiplex PCR, the repertoire was profiled, and TCRdb retains in-frame clones only, with some absent. Among around 18,000 clones listed, 70% to 80% were seen once. No antigen has been assigned to these receptors. CD4+ T cells from unexposed donors were obtained before the COVID-19 pandemic (2011-2018). After nine to ten days of culture, CD4+ T cells were isolated. The sequenced sample was CD4+ T cells from PBMCs, cultured in vitro. Receptor source: a human donor in good health.

V gene TRBV3-1 (or the pseudogene TRBV3-2) combines with J gene TRBJ1-5; D call uncertain. The CDR3 has 14 residues. CDR1 and CDR2 (germline): LGHDT, YNNKEL (reference sequence). V was trimmed by 5 bases and J by 4 bases, leaving 12 bases between them. The CDR3 coding sequence is TGTGCCAGCAGCGAGGACCGATCAAATCAGCCCCAGCATTTT. This translates into CASSEDRSNQPQHF.

This clone was observed a handful of times. J is TRBJ1-1 and V is TRBV2; D call uncertain. The length of the CDR3 is 13 residues. Germline lookup yields CDR1 SNHLY and CDR2 FYNNEI. The V gene lost 6 bases and the J gene lost 0 bases, with 8 bases spanning the gap. CDR3 in amino acids: CASRGRMNTEAFF. DNA for the CDR3: TGTGCCAGCAGAGGACGGATGAACACTGAAGCTTTCTTT.

This chain uses TRBV10-3 with TRBJ2-1; 7 bases align to TRBD2. Germline V gene data show CDR1 as ENHRY and CDR2 as SYGVKD. This CDR3 comprises 19 residues. With 6 bases clipped from V and 1 base from J, the junction kept 18 bases outside the gene matches. The CDR3 is CAISGGGRRGRGSYNEQFF. The CDR3 DNA sequence: TGTGCCATCAGCGGCGGCGGGCGGCGCGGGAGAGGTTCCTACAATGAGCAGTTCTTC.

This rearrangement joins TRBV11-2 to TRBJ1-1; 7 bases line up with TRBD1. The CDR3 extends over 12 amino acids. Germline CDR1 and CDR2: SGHAT and FQNNGV. V shed 5 bases and J 10 bases; nucleotides not matched to a gene: 7. CDR3 amino acids: CASSPDRVRAFF. DNA for the CDR3: TGTGCCAGCAGCCCCGACAGGGTTAGAGCTTTCTTT.

This rearrangement joins TRBV30 to TRBJ2-3, with 7 bases fitting TRBD1. Germline V gene data show CDR1 as GTSNPN and CDR2 as SVGIG (reference sequence). V gave up 5 bases and J gave up 4 bases; unmatched junction bases: 15. This CDR3 contains 16 residues. The CDR3 DNA is TGTGCCTGGGGGGGACAGCTAAGTGGGGCAGCAGATACGCAGTATTTT. Translating gives CAWGGQLSGAADTQYF.

This sequence joins TRBV19 and TRBJ1-2; the D gene is possibly TRBD1 (6 bases). The CDR3 loop spans 13 amino acids. Deletions cut 6 bases from V and 1 base from J, with 9 bases between. Germline V CDR1 and CDR2: LNHDA, SQIVND (reference sequence). The CDR3 DNA follows: TGTGCCAGTAGCGGAGGGGGTAACTATGGCTACACCTTC. Amino acid sequence: CASSGGGNYGYTF.

This clone was counted a few times. The chain recombines TRBV5-1 with TRBJ1-1; no definite D call. In germline, CDR1 is SGHRS, CDR2 YFSETQ. CDR3 length equals 14 residues. The V end lost 2 bases, the J end lost 1 base, and 9 bases lay between the germline ends. CDR3 nucleotide sequence: TGCGCCAGCAGCTTTGGGTTTGAGAACACTGAAGCTTTCTTT. It is translated as CASSFGFENTEAFF.

The J gene is TRBJ2-2, the V gene TRBV5-1; D call uncertain. Trimming took 4 bases from V and 1 from J, leaving 8 bases between them. Germline lookup yields CDR1 SGHRS and CDR2 YFSETQ. The length of the CDR3 is 14 residues. The CDR3 DNA sequence: TGCGCCAGCAGCACGGGTGGGAACACCGGGGAGCTGTTTTTT. This translates into CASSTGGNTGELFF. The variable domain in full, completed from reference TRBV5-1 and TRBJ2-2, reads KAGVTQTPRYLIKTRGQQVTLSCSPISGHRSVSWYQQTPGQGLQFLFEYFSETQRNKGNFPGRFSGRQFSNSRSEMNVSTLELGDSALYLCASSTGGNTGELFFGEGSRLTVL.

In its sample, this clone was seen a few times. The chain uses TRBV30 and TRBJ2-3; D is uncertain. Germline V lookup: CDR1 GTSNPN, CDR2 SVGIG (reference sequence). V lost 0 bases and J lost 8, with 6 bases in between. The CDR3 spans 11 residues. CDR3 loop: CAWSVVATQYF. CDR3 DNA sequence: TGTGCCTGGAGTGTGGTCGCTACGCAGTATTTT. The entire variable domain, with the rest obtained from reference TRBV30 and TRBJ2-3, is as follows: SQTIHQWPATLVQPVGSPLSLECTVEGTSNPNLYWYRQAAGRGLQLLFYSVGIGQISSEVPQNLSASRPQDRQFILSSKKLLLSDSGFYLCAWSVVATQYFGPGTRLTVL.

A few counts support this clone. J is TRBJ2-2 and V is TRBV6-4; 10 bases agree with TRBD1. The junction had 4 bases not matched to a gene; V was cut back by 6 bases and J by 6 bases. Germline V CDR1 and CDR2: MRHNA, SNTAGT. The CDR3 sequence is 14 residues long. The CDR3, as DNA: TGTGCCAGCAGCCGACAGGGGGCCCCCGGGGAGCTGTTTTTT. This gives the protein CASSRQGAPGELFF.

This rearrangement joins TRBV6-5 to TRBJ2-1, with 8 positions matching TRBD1. The CDR3 is 15 residues long. The V segment lost 4 bases and the J segment 6 bases; nucleotides outside the gene matches: 8. In germline, CDR1 is MNHEY, CDR2 SVGAGI. CDR3 coding DNA: TGTGCCAGCAGTTTCAGGGGGCCGTACGTCAATGAGCAGTTCTTC. As protein: CASSFRGPYVNEQFF.

V usage is TRBV10-3 and J usage is TRBJ1-1, with 7 nucleotides matching TRBD1. CDR1 and CDR2 (germline): ENHRY, SYGVKD. The V segment lost 5 bases and the J segment 7 bases; nucleotides outside the gene matches: 1. The CDR3 is made up of 11 amino acids. In DNA, the CDR3 is TGTGCCATCAGTCAGGGGGGTGAAGCTTTCTTT. Translating it yields CAISQGGEAFF.

V usage is TRBV10-1 and J usage is TRBJ2-1; D might be TRBD2 (5 bases). Trimming left V 2 bases short and J 6 bases short, with 8 bases between. Germline V gene data show CDR1 as WNHNN and CDR2 as SYGVQD (reference sequence). This CDR3 is 13 amino acids long. Written as DNA, the CDR3 is TGCGCCAGCAGTGAGACTAGAGGCAATGAGCAGTTCTTC. This sequence encodes CASSETRGNEQFF.

The CDR3 loop reads CAWGRGLSSGNTIYF. Here the CDR3 DNA reads TGTGCCTGGGGTCGGGGCCTTAGCTCTGGAAACACCATATATTTT. V and J are TRBV30 and TRBJ1-3; a weak D match, TRBD1 (5 bases). With 5 bases removed from V and 0 bases from J, the gap between germline ends came to 14 bases. Germline CDR1 is GTSNPN and CDR2 is SVGIG (reference sequence). The CDR3 contains 15 residues.

The V and J genes are TRBV6-5 and TRBJ1-1, with D possibly matching TRBD1 (5 bases). Germline CDR1 and CDR2: MNHEY and SVGAGI. The CDR3 consists of 13 residues. V lost 7 bases and J lost 6, with 15 bases in between. This CDR3 is CASNVGTSSEAFF. In nucleotides, the CDR3 is TGTGCCAGCAACGTCGGGACCTCCTCTGAAGCTTTCTTT.

The chain combines TRBV6-4 with TRBJ1-5; no clear D. The CDR3 has 14 amino acids. Trimming cost V 4 bases and J 2 bases, with 9 bases left between them. CDR1 and CDR2 from the germline V gene are MRHNA and SNTAGT. The CDR3 is CASSAAFGNQPQHF. In DNA form, the CDR3 reads TGTGCCAGCAGTGCGGCATTCGGCAATCAGCCCCAGCATTTT.

The chain couples TRBV3-1 (or the pseudogene TRBV3-2) to TRBJ1-2, with D unresolved. The V gene lost 1 base and the J gene lost 8 bases, with 14 bases spanning the gap. Germline V lookup: CDR1 LGHDT, CDR2 YNNKEL (reference sequence). CDR3 length equals 14 residues. CDR3 sequence (DNA): TGTGCCAGCAGCCAAGGAAAGGGTTCTGGGGGCTACACCTTC. It is translated as CASSQGKGSGGYTF.

The CDR3 loop reads CASSGTSVNEQFF. The CDR3 DNA sequence: TGTGCCAGCAGTGGGACTAGCGTCAATGAGCAGTTCTTC. The chain links TRBV6-4 to TRBJ2-1; 9 bases agree with TRBD2. J was trimmed by 6 bases and V by 4 bases; bases with no gene match: 1. Germline CDR1 is MRHNA and CDR2 is SNTAGT. CDR3 length: 13 residues.

The gene calls are TRBV30 and TRBJ2-1; 8 bases are a match to TRBD2. CDR1 is GTSNPN, CDR2 SVGIG, per germline (reference sequence). Trimming cost V 8 bases and J 6 bases; bases outside gene matches: 6. This CDR3 has 12 residues. The CDR3 DNA sequence: TGTGCCCAGCAGGCGGGGGGCAATGAGCAGTTCTTC. It codes for CAQQAGGNEQFF.

This clone was recorded once. The chain is built from TRBV7-3 and TRBJ2-5; a weak D match, TRBD1 (7 bases). CDR1 and CDR2 (germline): SGHTA, FQGTGA. The CDR3 loop spans 14 amino acids. V lost 6 bases, J lost 7 bases, and 18 bases lay in between. The CDR3: CASREGASAGTQYF. CDR3 DNA: TGTGCCAGCAGGGAGGGGGCTTCCGCCGGGACCCAGTACTTC.

This clone is large by share. The junction departs from germline at one end; a sequencing error may be responsible. The CDR3 is CASGQELSGANVLTF. The CDR3 bases are TGTGCCAGCGGCCAGGAGCTCTCTGGGGCCAACGTCCTGACTTTC. This chain joins TRBV3-1 (or the pseudogene TRBV3-2) and TRBJ2-6; no clear D. Germline-derived CDR1 and CDR2 are LGHDT and YNNKEL (reference sequence). There are 15 residues in the CDR3.

The V gene is TRBV12-3 or TRBV12-4, the J gene TRBJ1-1; TRBD1 matches at 7 bases. The CDR3 extends over 13 amino acids. V dropped 8 bases and J dropped 8; count of bases not matched to a gene: 11. The CDR3 spells CASLPQYRGEAFF. CDR3 DNA sequence: TGTGCCAGCCTCCCACAGTACAGGGGCGAAGCTTTCTTT.

The gene calls are TRBV5-1 and TRBJ2-3, with 7 nucleotides matching TRBD1. CDR3 length: 15 residues. The ends lost 5 bases at V and 0 bases at J; junction bases unmatched: 6. Germline V gene sequence: CDR1 SGHRS, CDR2 YFSETQ. The CDR3 DNA sequence: TGCGCCAGCAGGAGAACGACAGGGAGCACAGATACGCAGTATTTT. Translated: CASRRTTGSTDTQYF.

The V call is TRBV13, the J call TRBJ2-4, with 7 bases identical to TRBD1. Germline loops: CDR1 PRHDT, CDR2 FYEKMQ (reference sequence). V lost 1 base to trimming and J lost 1 base; unmatched junction nucleotides: 7. This CDR3 is 17 amino acids long. The CDR3 sequence is CASSLEASDRAKNIQYF. The CDR3 nucleotides read TGTGCCAGCAGCTTAGAAGCGTCGGACAGGGCCAAAAACATTCAGTACTTC.